The 21 T cell receptor beta chains below come from one sample, sequenced in a study of response to subunit inactivated influenza vaccine. TCRdb processed the RT-PCR reads anew with MiXCR; each CDR3 protein has one entry. The table lists just under 550,000 distinct CDR3 sequences, under 30% of them singletons. These same data were also listed under a study on T cells expressing NK-cell markers. Turning to that study: It was by 5'RACE template switching with UMIs that TCR beta cDNA was made.

Here the sequenced sample was CD4+ T cells sorted from PBMCs, taken less than 13 days after vaccination. The receptors were gathered from a man aged 50-60 years who received an inactivated influenza vaccine.

CDR3 amino acids: CASSPSRRIRGDTQYF. DNA for the CDR3: TGTGCCAGCAGCCCCTCCCGCCGGATCAGAGGGGATACGCAGTATTTT. The chain links TRBV12-3 or TRBV12-4 to TRBJ2-3; tentatively, D is TRBD2 (5 bases). The V gene lost 6 bases and the J gene lost 6 bases, with 22 bases spanning the gap. The CDR3 extends over 16 amino acids.

J is TRBJ1-1 and V is TRBV30; 7 bases line up with TRBD1. J lost 5 bases, V lost 1 base, and 7 bases had no gene match. The CDR3 runs 14 residues. Germline V gene sequence: CDR1 GTSNPN, CDR2 SVGIG (reference sequence). Here the CDR3 reads CAWSGDRARTEAFF. CDR3 sequence (DNA): TGTGCCTGGAGTGGTGACAGGGCTCGGACTGAAGCTTTCTTT.

This clonotype occurred many times. This rearrangement joins TRBV20-1 to TRBJ2-7; D is perhaps TRBD1 (6 bases). Trimming stripped 3 bases from V and 3 bases from J, with 15 bases between. Germline V gene data show CDR1 as DFQATT and CDR2 as SNEGSKA (reference sequence). There are 14 residues in the CDR3. The CDR3 DNA reads as TGCAGTGCTAGGGAATTCGGCAGGGGCTACGAGCAGTACTTC. Amino acids: CSAREFGRGYEQYF.

The chain uses TRBV7-9 and TRBJ2-1; D is ambiguous. This CDR3 has 12 amino acids. V dropped 8 bases and J dropped 10 bases, with 15 bases sitting between them. CDR1 and CDR2 (germline): SEHNR, FQNEAQ (reference sequence). CDR3 sequence reads: CASCPLAREQFF. The CDR3 nucleotides read TGTGCCAGCTGCCCGTTGGCCAGGGAGCAGTTCTTC.

The chain uses TRBV7-9 and TRBJ2-3; TRBD2 might be the D (6 bases). The germline V gene encodes CDR1 SEHNR and CDR2 FQNEAQ (reference sequence). This CDR3 is 15 amino acids long. V was shortened by 2 bases and J by 1 base, with 10 bases between the two germline ends. CDR3 coding DNA: TGTGCCAGCAGCTTATCTAGCGTACGCACAGATACGCAGTATTTT. Translated, it gives CASSLSSVRTDTQYF. Using reference TRBV7-9 and TRBJ2-3 for the parts outside the CDR3, the full variable domain is DTGVSQNPRHKITKRGQNVTFRCDPISEHNRLYWYRQTLGQGPEFLTYFQNEAQLEKSRLLSDRFSAERPKGSFSTLEIQRTEQGDSAMYLCASSLSSVRTDTQYFGPGTRLTVL.

The chain carries TRBV20-1 and TRBJ1-4; tentative D call: TRBD1 (6 bases). Germline V lookup: CDR1 DFQATT, CDR2 SNEGSKA (reference sequence). This CDR3 is 14 amino acids long. V was shortened by 6 bases and J by 3 bases, with 14 bases between the two germline ends. The DNA of the CDR3 is TGCAGTGCCGTTGACAGGACTTCTAATGAAAAACTGTTTTTT. It specifies CSAVDRTSNEKLFF.

This clonotype was counted between two and nine times. The chain is built from TRBV5-4 and TRBJ2-2; possibly TRBD1 or TRBD2 for D (5 bases each). With 0 bases removed from V and 6 bases from J, the gap between germline ends came to 12 bases. This CDR3 spans 15 amino acids. Germline-derived CDR1 and CDR2 are SGHNT and YYREEE (reference sequence). The CDR3 spells CASSLDWRGAGELFF. CDR3 nucleotide sequence: TGTGCCAGCAGCTTGGATTGGCGAGGGGCCGGGGAGCTGTTTTTT.

This clonotype was observed a few times. This chain uses TRBV6-2 or TRBV6-3 with TRBJ2-7, with 9 bases aligning to TRBD2. The CDR3 is made up of 16 amino acids. Germline V CDR1 and CDR2: MNHEY, SVGEGT. V dropped 6 bases and J dropped 3; count of bases not matched to a gene: 12. CDR3 in DNA: TGTGCCAGCAGCTTCGCCCTAGCGGGACTCGACTACGAGCAGTACTTC. Translated, it gives CASSFALAGLDYEQYF.

This clonotype has at least ten counts. J is TRBJ1-5 and V is TRBV5-1, with 9 bases lining up with TRBD1. Per germline, CDR1 SGHRS and CDR2 YFSETQ. The CDR3 totals 16 residues. J was trimmed by 1 base and V by 3 bases; bases with no gene match: 5. As DNA, the CDR3 is TGCGCCAGCAGCTCCCGGACAGGGGACAGCAATCAGCCCCAGCATTTT. Amino acids: CASSSRTGDSNQPQHF.

V is TRBV3-1 and J is TRBJ2-7; TRBD2 matches 10 bases. The CDR3 has 16 residues. From germline, CDR1 is LGHDT and CDR2 YNNKEL (reference sequence). V dropped 4 bases and J dropped 4; count of bases not matched to a gene: 10. The CDR3 loop reads CASSPGSGRVVYEQYF. CDR3 bases: TGTGCCAGCAGCCCCGGGAGCGGGAGGGTTGTGTACGAGCAGTACTTC.

The genes are TRBV30 and TRBJ1-1; D is possibly TRBD1 (6 bases). V was clipped by 2 bases and J by 11 bases, with 18 bases between them. The CDR3 has 13 amino acids. Germline V gene lookup returns CDR1 GTSNPN and CDR2 SVGIG (reference sequence). This chain's CDR3 is CAWSSSGGAGAFF. The CDR3 bases are TGTGCCTGGAGTTCGTCTGGGGGCGCTGGGGCTTTCTTT.

This clonotype appeared many times. J is TRBJ1-1 and V is TRBV20-1; unclear D gene. Germline V gives CDR1 DFQATT, CDR2 SNEGSKA (reference sequence). The CDR3 is 10 residues long. Between the trimmed V and J ends, which lost 6 bases and 10 bases, there was a span of 12 bases. The CDR3 reads CSASGLGAFF. CDR3 nucleotides: TGCAGTGCGTCGGGATTGGGAGCTTTCTTT.

This CDR3 reads CASSLSRGNYEQYF. CDR3 coding DNA: TGTGCCAGCAGCTTATCCCGGGGAAATTACGAGCAGTACTTC. The gene calls are TRBV7-2 and TRBJ2-7, with D tentatively TRBD2 (5 bases). V was clipped by 2 bases and J by 4 bases, with 12 bases between them. The CDR3 spans 14 residues. Germline CDR1 and CDR2: SGHTA and FQGNSA.

The gene calls are TRBV5-1 and TRBJ2-7; possible D gene TRBD1, 6 bases. Looked up from germline, CDR1 is SGHRS and CDR2 is YFSETQ. With 1 base removed from V and 4 bases from J, the gap between germline ends came to 15 bases. CDR3 length equals 15 residues. The CDR3 loop is CASSLRLGARYEQYF. In DNA form, the CDR3 reads TGCGCCAGCAGCTTGAGGTTGGGGGCGCGGTACGAGCAGTACTTC.

V usage is TRBV4-1 and J usage is TRBJ1-5; unclear D gene. The length of the CDR3 is 14 residues. The V gene's germline CDR1 is MGHRA and CDR2 YSYEKL. V was shortened by 0 bases and J by 7 bases, with 10 bases between the two germline ends. This CDR3 reads CASSQDSLGQPQHF. The CDR3 bases are TGCGCCAGCAGCCAAGATTCCCTAGGGCAGCCCCAGCATTTT.

This clonotype occurred many times. The rearrangement uses TRBV29-1 and TRBJ2-3; D is unresolved. CDR3 size: 11 residues. CDR1 is SQVTM, CDR2 ANQGSEA, per germline. V was trimmed by 7 bases and J by 7 bases, leaving 12 bases between them. CDR3 sequence: CSGGPDNTQYF. CDR3 nucleotide sequence: TGCAGCGGAGGACCCGACAATACGCAGTATTTT.

The rearrangement links TRBV20-1 to TRBJ1-2, with D perhaps matching TRBD1 (5 bases). Germline V gene lookup returns CDR1 DFQATT and CDR2 SNEGSKA (reference sequence). The CDR3 extends over 14 amino acids. Trimming pared 6 bases from V and 1 base from J, leaving 15 bases between. The CDR3 loop is CSAGGRVFNYGYTF. The CDR3 nucleotides are TGCAGTGCGGGAGGCAGGGTTTTTAACTATGGCTACACCTTC.

In this sample, this clonotype turned up many times. The chain carries TRBV20-1 and TRBJ1-5; 8 positions agree with TRBD1. The germline V gene has CDR1 DFQATT and CDR2 SNEGSKA (reference sequence). Germline trimming cut 6 bases from V and 0 bases from J; bases unmatched to any gene: 10. This CDR3 has 16 amino acids. The DNA of the CDR3 is TGCAGTGCGACAGGGGACGGCACCTATAGCAATCAGCCCCAGCATTTT. Translating it yields CSATGDGTYSNQPQHF.

V is TRBV7-2 and J is TRBJ2-3; D might be TRBD1 or TRBD2, each matching 6 bases. V was clipped by 3 bases and J by 4 bases, with 17 bases between them. CDR1 and CDR2 (germline): SGHTA, FQGNSA. The CDR3 is made up of 16 amino acids. CDR3 in amino acids: CASSFGGLIRSDTQYF. CDR3 in DNA: TGTGCCAGCAGCTTTGGGGGGCTGATTCGTTCAGATACGCAGTATTTT. Complete variable domain (other parts from reference TRBV7-2 and TRBJ2-3): GAGVSQSPSNKVTEKGKDVELRCDPISGHTALYWYRQSLGQGLEFLIYFQGNSAPDKSGLPSDRFSAERTGGSVSTLTIQRTQQEDSAVYLCASSFGGLIRSDTQYFGPGTRLTVL.

This clonotype was detected many times. The chain has TRBV6-1 and TRBJ2-7; TRBD2 agrees at 10 bases. CDR3 length equals 14 residues. Trimming cost V 6 bases and J 6 bases; bases outside gene matches: 8. The germline CDR1 and CDR2 sequences are MNHNS and SASEGT. In DNA, the CDR3 is TGTGCCAGCAGCGAGACTAGCGGGCCCTCCGAGCAGTACTTC. Its translation: CASSETSGPSEQYF.

There are a few counts of this clonotype. The chain is built from TRBV12-3 or TRBV12-4 and TRBJ2-7; D gene unclear. V lost 6 bases and J 1 base, leaving 16 bases between the germline ends. This CDR3 region has 15 residues. The CDR3 spells CASRRDTLVSYEQYF. CDR3 DNA: TGTGCCAGCAGGCGTGACACTTTAGTTTCCTACGAGCAGTACTTC.